One sample yielded the 19 T cell receptor beta chains listed below, sequenced in a study of persistence of HIV-infected CD4 T cells (dated by TCRdb to the early 2020s). The immunoSEQ hsTCRB assay version 4 in survey mode was used to sequence TCRbeta repertoires from genomic DNA. Imported from immuneACCESS, the table was reduced by TCRdb to in-frame sequences with V and J called. These copies leave out some clones; in studies compared against another copy, an unresolved V gene accounts for under half, and the cause of the remainder is not known. The sample data list about 45,000 clones, and around 89% of these were observed just once. Of the sample, over 3% is held by the ten largest clones. The treatment or condition label corresponds to: suppressive antiretroviral therapy. As a nonspecific positive control representing the CD4+ T cell repertoire, the cells were stimulated with anti-CD3/anti-CD28 magnetic beads. CD4+ T cells that responded were sorted based on upregulation of both CD40 ligand and CD69.

No cognate antigen is known for these TCRs. This material consisted of CD4+ T cells sorted from PBMCs after roughly 18-hour stimulation, taken from a patient who received antiretroviral therapy. The cell subset or site label here, explained by the study, means: CD40L+CD69+ CD4 T cells responding to anti-CD3/anti-CD28 beads, representing the overall repertoire. Receptors were obtained from an adult woman with HIV who was CMV-seropositive.

The chain is built from TRBV3-1 (or the pseudogene TRBV3-2) and TRBJ2-2; TRBD1 is a possible D gene (6 bases). Trimming cost V 4 bases and J 7 bases, with 13 bases left between them. This CDR3 comprises 14 residues. Germline lookup yields CDR1 LGHDT and CDR2 YNNKEL (reference sequence). DNA for the CDR3: TGTGCCAGCAGCCGAACAGGGTTTAGCGGGGAGCTGTTTTTT. The encoded protein is CASSRTGFSGELFF.

The V and J genes are TRBV7-2 and TRBJ1-2, with TRBD1 identical over 10 bases. This CDR3 is built from 16 residues. Germline trimming cut 7 bases from V and 5 bases from J; bases unmatched to any gene: 13. The V gene's germline CDR1 is SGHTA and CDR2 FQGNSA. CDR3 amino acids: CASTTTYRTGGYGYTF. CDR3 in DNA: TGTGCCAGCACTACCACCTATAGGACAGGGGGTTATGGCTACACCTTC. Full variable domain (rest looked up from reference TRBV7-2 and TRBJ1-2): GAGVSQSPSNKVTEKGKDVELRCDPISGHTALYWYRQSLGQGLEFLIYFQGNSAPDKSGLPSDRFSAERTGGSVSTLTIQRTQQEDSAVYLCASTTTYRTGGYGYTFGSGTRLTVV.

The V gene is TRBV14, the J gene TRBJ1-6; TRBD1 is a possible D gene (6 bases). V lost 1 base to trimming and J lost 6 bases, with 7 bases between them. The CDR3 is made up of 14 amino acids. Looked up from germline, CDR1 is SGHDN and CDR2 is FVKESK. The CDR3 DNA reads TGTGCCAGCAGCCAAGGGACAGTTAATTCACCCCTCCACTTT. Translation: CASSQGTVNSPLHF. Variable domain in full (rest from reference TRBV14 and TRBJ1-6): EAGVTQFPSHSVIEKGQTVTLRCDPISGHDNLYWYRRVMGKEIKFLLHFVKESKQDESGMPNNRFLAERTGGTYSTLKVQPAELEDSGVYFCASSQGTVNSPLHFGNGTRLTVT.

This chain links TRBV6-1 with TRBJ2-7, with D perhaps matching TRBD1 (5 bases). The CDR3 length is 14 residues. Germline V lookup: CDR1 MNHNS, CDR2 SASEGT. V lost 1 base and J lost 5, with 12 bases in between. CDR3 protein: CASSEEGARNEQYF. Here the CDR3 DNA reads TGTGCCAGCAGTGAAGAAGGGGCCAGGAACGAGCAGTACTTC.

The chain recombines TRBV29-1 with TRBJ1-1; D unclear. The V gene lost 7 bases and the J gene lost 5 bases, with 20 bases spanning the gap. The CDR3 loop spans 14 amino acids. Germline CDR1 is SQVTM and CDR2 is ANQGSEA. CDR3 amino acids: CSAGVSLGGTEAFF. The CDR3 DNA sequence: TGCAGCGCGGGAGTAAGCTTAGGAGGTACTGAAGCTTTCTTT.

CDR3 nucleotide sequence: TGTGCCAGCAGTTACAGGGTCGGCAATCAGCCCCAGCATTTT. Its translation is CASSYRVGNQPQHF. The chain employs TRBV6-5 and TRBJ1-5; D is ambiguous. CDR1 and CDR2 from the germline V gene are MNHEY and SVGAGI. CDR3 length: 14 amino acids. The V end lost 2 bases, the J end lost 2 bases, and 7 bases lay between the germline ends.

This clone was picked up one time. V usage is TRBV18 and J usage is TRBJ1-5; weak D call: TRBD1 (6 bases). In germline, CDR1 is KGHSH, CDR2 LQKENI. V lost 2 bases and J 2 bases, leaving 13 bases between the germline ends. The CDR3 runs 16 residues. The CDR3 sequence: CASSPRGLEGNQPQHF. CDR3 nucleotides: TGTGCCAGCTCACCAAGGGGGTTAGAAGGCAATCAGCCCCAGCATTTT.

The chain employs TRBV19 and TRBJ2-3, with 7 nucleotides matching TRBD1. Unmatched junction bases numbered 11, after V lost 4 bases and J lost 7 bases. CDR3 length equals 15 residues. Germline loops: CDR1 LNHDA, CDR2 SQIVND (reference sequence). Here the CDR3 DNA reads TGTGCCAGTAGTAAACGGGGACAGTCAGATTATACGCAGTATTTT. Its protein is CASSKRGQSDYTQYF.

The genes are TRBV2 and TRBJ2-5; tentatively, D is TRBD2 (7 bases). CDR1 is SNHLY and CDR2 is FYNNEI in the germline V gene. V lost 7 bases and J 5 bases, leaving 11 bases between the germline ends. The CDR3 runs 12 residues. The CDR3 loop reads CASKGGGETQYF. The CDR3 coding sequence is TGTGCCAGCAAGGGAGGGGGGGAGACCCAGTACTTC. The full variable domain, in which reference TRBV2 and TRBJ2-5 provide the parts outside the CDR3, is EPEVTQTPSHQVTQMGQEVILRCVPISNHLYFYWYRQILGQKVEFLVSFYNNEISEKSEIFDDQFSVERPDGSNFTLKIRSTKLEDSAMYFCASKGGGETQYFGPGTRLLVL.

The chain employs TRBV3-1 (or the pseudogene TRBV3-2) and TRBJ1-4; D unresolved. In germline, CDR1 is LGHDT, CDR2 YNNKEL (reference sequence). V lost 4 bases, J lost 8 bases, and 11 bases lay in between. This CDR3 is 13 amino acids long. The CDR3 nucleotides are TGTGCCAGCAGCCGCCGGGCTCTAGAAAAACTGTTTTTT. As protein: CASSRRALEKLFF.

The genes are TRBV10-3 and TRBJ1-2, with TRBD1 matching over 11 bases. The CDR3 is 15 residues long. In germline, CDR1 is ENHRY, CDR2 SYGVKD. Trimming cost V 0 bases and J 3 bases; bases outside gene matches: 0. CDR3 in amino acids: CAISESGQGDYGYTF. CDR3 bases: TGTGCCATCAGTGAGTCGGGACAGGGGGACTATGGCTACACCTTC.

V is TRBV5-1 and J is TRBJ1-2; 7 bases align to TRBD1. CDR3 length: 15 residues. Germline lookup yields CDR1 SGHRS and CDR2 YFSETQ. After removal of 4 bases from V and 4 bases from J, the junction contained 10 bases not matched to a gene. CDR3 amino acids: CASSVDRDPSYGYTF. The CDR3 coding sequence is TGCGCCAGCAGCGTTGACAGGGATCCCTCCTATGGCTACACCTTC.

This sequence joins TRBV19 and TRBJ1-5; a weak D match, TRBD1 (6 bases). The V and J ends lost 10 bases and 10 bases respectively, with 26 bases between them. From germline, CDR1 is LNHDA and CDR2 SQIVND (reference sequence). The CDR3 is 15 residues long. The CDR3 reads CATQLGQDSGPPQHF. For the CDR3, the DNA is TGTGCCACCCAGCTTGGCCAGGACAGCGGCCCTCCCCAGCATTTT.

CDR3 region: CASSPSGRNTGELFF. The CDR3 nucleotides are TGCGCCAGCAGCCCTAGCGGGAGGAACACCGGGGAGCTGTTTTTT. V is TRBV5-1 and J is TRBJ2-2; TRBD2 aligns across 10 bases. The CDR3 consists of 15 residues. The germline gives CDR1 SGHRS, CDR2 YFSETQ. Trimming removed 4 bases from V and 1 base from J; junction bases left unmatched: 1.

The chain joins TRBV18 to TRBJ2-6, with D possibly matching TRBD1 (5 bases). Trimming removed 2 bases from V and 0 bases from J, with 8 bases in between. Per the germline V gene, CDR1 is KGHSH and CDR2 is LQKENI. There are 16 residues in the CDR3. This CDR3 is CASSPVQASGANVLTF. The CDR3 nucleotides read TGTGCCAGCTCACCAGTACAGGCCTCTGGGGCCAACGTCCTGACTTTC.

This rearrangement joins TRBV6-5 to TRBJ1-6, with 10 bases aligning to TRBD1. CDR3 length equals 15 residues. V trimming: 7 bases; J trimming: 10 bases; junction bases outside the gene matches: 10. Germline CDR1 is MNHEY and CDR2 is SVGAGI. The CDR3 region is CASKTGTGVRSPLHF. The CDR3 DNA is TGTGCCAGCAAGACCGGGACAGGGGTCAGATCACCCCTCCACTTT.

The V gene is TRBV24-1, the J gene TRBJ2-1, with 11 bases fitting TRBD2. Germline trimming cut 4 bases from V and 3 bases from J; bases unmatched to any gene: 7. CDR3 size: 17 residues. From germline, CDR1 is KGHDR and CDR2 SFDVKD. The CDR3 reads CATSDQQLAGDYNEQFF. The CDR3 DNA follows: TGTGCCACCAGTGACCAACAACTAGCGGGAGACTACAATGAGCAGTTCTTC.

A remark on this clone: The sample has other DNA sequences that encode this CDR3 too. The chain recombines TRBV5-5 with TRBJ2-7; 8 positions match TRBD2. J lost 7 bases, V lost 0 bases, and 6 bases had no gene match. CDR3 length: 14 amino acids. From germline, CDR1 is SGHKS and CDR2 YYEKEE (reference sequence). CDR3 loop: CASSLGGLAGEQYF. The DNA of the CDR3 is TGTGCCAGCAGCTTGGGCGGACTAGCCGGAGAGCAGTACTTC.

This sequence joins TRBV28 and TRBJ2-3; 9 positions match TRBD1. The trim removed 3 bases at V and 6 bases at J, leaving 4 bases unmatched. Germline V gene data show CDR1 as MDHEN and CDR2 as SYDVKM. The CDR3 runs 14 residues. The DNA of the CDR3 is TGTGCCAGCAGTTTGTACAGGGGGCGTGATACGCAGTATTTT. It translates to CASSLYRGRDTQYF.